This record covers a single T cell receptor beta chain. What it binds is not known. Germline V gene data show CDR1 as SGHTA and CDR2 as FQGTGA. This CDR3 region has 13 residues. Trimming removed 3 bases from V and 4 bases from J, with 8 bases in between. These data come from a study of OX40 agonist ivuxolimab in advanced cancers. The method was immunoSEQ multiplex PCR; TCRdb's version includes in-frame clones alone and lacks a portion of them. Here the sample spans 50,000 to 75,000 clones, 75% to 90% being singletons. Study outcomes and limitations: No determination was made of the antigen specificity of the expanded peripheral T cells.

The chain has TRBV7-3 and TRBJ2-3; D gene unclear. The sequence came from an adult with an advanced solid tumor such as melanoma, head and neck, liver or kidney cancer. This material consisted of CD4+ or CD8+ T cells sorted from blood, taken in a trial of the OX40 agonist ivuxolimab. As DNA, the CDR3 is TGTGCCAGCAGCTTTACGAAGGCAGATACGCAGTATTTT. It translates to CASSFTKADTQYF.